This T cell receptor (beta chain) appears in the sequencing data of a study of blood T cell repertoires in COVID-19. Study summary: Sources were T cells, B-cell-depleted T cells, or PBMCs; the material itself was cDNA or gDNA.

As originally analysed: Amplification of reference gene primers was used by the study to estimate nucleated cell counts. The protocol was immunoSEQ multiplex PCR, while the TCRdb copy is restricted to in-frame clones and leaves out a portion. That table supplies the V and J calls and clone size; D and trimming were determined from the DNA. The table records 25,000 to 30,000 clones, 81% of them present only once. V lost 0 bases and J lost 4, with 10 bases in between. Looked up from germline, CDR1 is LGHNT and CDR2 is FRNRAP. The CDR3 contains 16 residues. The sequenced sample consisted of peripheral blood. The rearrangement joins TRBV12-5 to TRBJ2-6; the D gene is possibly TRBD1 (6 bases). The clonotype originates from a woman in her sixties or seventies with acute or convalescent COVID-19. The DNA of the CDR3 is TGTGCTAGTGGTTTGGTACAAGGGACAGGGGCCAACGTCCTGACTTTC. This encodes CASGLVQGTGANVLTF.